This TCR beta chain was retrieved from a study of cytomegalovirus exposure and HLA in healthy donors (dated by TCRdb to about 2017). Study-wide context: In an earlier analysis of fewer than 750 of the donors, less than 350 Gb of sequence data and some 100 million unique TCR beta sequences from approximately 180 million T cells were reported. Along with the roughly 700-subject first cohort, a separate validation cohort of more than 90 different subjects was used. Typing coverage varied by locus: roughly 620-640 donors for A, B, C, DRB1 and DQB1; approximately 500 for DQA1; around 570 for DPA1; around 490 for DPB1. Roughly 5 DR-DQ haplotypes were handled as single units for association and clustering, since linkage in the cohort was strong. All discovery cohort repertoires had been generated using a single sequencing platform. Rather than drawing on any new phenotypic data, the later analysis identified candidate immune exposures from TCR beta sequences and the way those sequences occurred across donors. Among 300 to 450 genotyped donors of the cohort, an average of around 240,000 unique TCR beta nucleotide sequences were sequenced per donor, around a sixth of them non-productive. An early release covering roughly 600 HLA-typed donors comprised 300 to 350 gigabases of sequencing data and tens of millions of unique TCR sequences. The study profiled the T cell repertoires of some 610 subjects by immunosequencing and related them to cytomegalovirus serostatus. In an earlier analysis of over 550 of the donors, high-throughput TCR beta sequencing was used to judge whether each TCR beta V gene segment behaved as functional or pseudogenic. The study combined high-throughput TCR immunosequencing, statistical association of individual TCRs with disease status, and machine learning to predict cytomegalovirus infection status. The genetic ancestry cluster associated with self-reported Caucasian donors included approximately 85% of the roughly 360 genotyped donors. The study was designed to test whether signatures of past pathogen exposure could be identified by cataloging public T cell receptors. HLA typing included class I and class II loci at four-digit resolution. A later analysis re-analyzed previously published TCR beta repertoires from 666 donors and added high-resolution HLA genotyping to study TCR occurrence patterns. Donor age, sex, ethnicity and CMV serostatus were collected together with the repertoire data. Genome-wide SNP genotypes for about 65% of the roughly 670 donors were used in a later genetic analysis, which treated that subset as a discovery cohort. Points the paper makes about the study in general: Broadly in line with IMGT annotations, most TCR beta V segments showed up in productive rearrangements about 87% or about 30% of the time in an earlier analysis of roughly 590 of the donors. Most CMV-associated TCR beta chains appeared to be HLA-restricted in a later analysis, and the HLA associations seemed to be driven largely by CMV exposure. Most TCR sequences were observed very rarely across donors, whereas some public TCRs were present in many individuals. In a later analysis, HLA-associated TCR beta chains showed more clonal expansion and lower generation probabilities than non-associated chains that were equally common. A few of the identified cytomegalovirus-associated TCR beta chains were confirmed in vitro to be specific for cytomegalovirus antigens. Some IMGT-functional V segments, including TRBV6-2 and TRBV6-3, could not be distinguished by the 87-base-pair reads and were therefore excluded. Because HLA typing was unavailable for some donors at each locus, only the typed subset was used in association tests. Compared with the roughly 700-donor mean, donors in an Asian-associated ancestry cluster had fewer N-insertions in productive TCRs, according to a later genetic analysis. For the cohort, immune exposure information was limited to CMV serostatus. When HLA alleles, especially DR and DQ, strongly co-occurred, attributing TCR associations to individual alleles was difficult. A cluster of highly shared sequence variants was judged likely to represent a technical artifact of the sequencing pipeline. The study listed approximately 150 TCR beta chains as associated with cytomegalovirus. This cohort had only TCR beta chains sequenced, and the lack of alpha or paired-chain data limited which features could be detected. It was suggested by the authors that the approach could potentially be generalized to other disease states and immunological phenotypes. A further reported finding was that TCR beta sequences accurately predicted the HLA-A and HLA-B alleles for most subjects in the first cohort. A later analysis reported that several top co-occurrence clusters appeared linked to parvovirus B19, influenza, CMV and Epstein-Barr virus. Fewer than 20 rarely observed V segments, including chromosome 9 orphons, were excluded from the earlier analysis of about 610 of the donors because counts were too low. Presence/absence analyses assumed roughly uniform sequencing depth across donors, an assumption that may not hold. An association between a missense DCLRE1C variant and V-gene and J-gene trimming of TCR beta chains was found in a later genetic analysis and replicated in an independent cohort. Correlated functional status among segregating V segments might reflect linkage disequilibrium, but an unknown experimental factor could not be ruled out. In a later analysis, the rate of TCR association differed among HLA loci, with DRB1 alleles having the most associated TCRs and HLA-C alleles having the fewest. The classifier was reported to diagnose cytomegalovirus status with high specificity and sensitivity in both the original and validation cohorts. A later analysis associated 16,951 TCR beta sequences with specific HLA alleles at a false discovery rate of 0.05.

The cohort comprised fewer than 750 healthy bone marrow donors. Cohort members were all nominally healthy when sampled, although unrecorded immune exposures were likely present. The donor tested CMV seropositive, placing the donor among the 250 to 300 seropositive members of the cohort. Each donor provided a peripheral blood sample, and peripheral blood mononuclear cells were used for TCR beta sequencing. The Qiagen DNeasy Blood Extraction Kit was used to extract genomic DNA from the blood cell samples. This clone was counted only a few times. Which antigen it targets is not known. No qualities accompany the bases; no much larger clone lies one base away. CDR1 and CDR2 were assigned from the germline V gene as MNHNS and SASEGT. From its cysteine to its phenylalanine, the CDR3 spans 19 amino acids. The retained sequence is limited to the CDR3, 57 bases, with the frame set at the first base. Clipping removes 4 bases from V and 0 bases from J, with 9 as the unmatched junction base count.

Library preparation was by the immunoSEQ multiplex PCR assay. A mixture of 60 forward primers for TCR Vbeta segments and 13 reverse primers for TCR Jbeta segments was used in the multiplex PCR. A multiplex PCR assay on genomic DNA amplified the CDR3 region of rearranged TCR beta genes. On the Illumina HiSeq System, the amplified TCR beta libraries were sequenced as 87-base-pair reads. The authors processed their data as follows. A later analysis counted tens of millions of unique TCR beta chains across the 650 to 800 repertoires, and 9.5 million to 11 million of these chains were shared by at least two donors. A nearest-neighbor algorithm error-corrected the raw reads and collapsed the reads into unique sequences, merging closely related sequences to remove PCR and sequencing errors. CDR3 sequences were aligned to IMGT reference sequences to assign V, D and J gene segments. For a sequence to be retained, a match of at least six nucleotides to both a V gene segment and a J gene segment was required. Rearrangements were classified as productive when the CDR3 lacked stop codons and remained in frame with V and J, and all other rearrangements were classified as non-productive. CDR3 was defined according to IMGT convention as the region running from the second conserved V-encoded cysteine to the conserved J-encoded phenylalanine. Sequences without an unambiguous match to a single V gene segment were excluded from the earlier analysis of 450 to 750 of the donors. In an earlier analysis of approximately 590 of the donors, V segments were called functional above 56.7% productive rearrangements and were called segregating when the between-donor standard deviation exceeded 5%. A statistical classification framework was developed to diagnose cytomegalovirus status using the catalog of TCR beta chain sequences. V and J gene assignment, in a later analysis, came from comparing TCR nucleotide sequences with IMGT/GENE-DB human TR gene sequences. The TCRdist pipeline was used in a later analysis to assign CDR3 sequences and most-parsimonious VDJ recombination scenarios. In a later analysis, each TCR beta chain was defined by its CDR3 amino acid sequence together with its V-gene family, and reads lacking a unique V-gene family were excluded. A later analysis removed 500 to 600 highly shared, low-generation-probability nucleotide sequences to deal with suspected cross-contamination and a sequencing artifact. In a later analysis, a clonal expansion index for each public chain was calculated from normalized within-repertoire ranks of inferred template counts. A later analysis computed generation probabilities with a VDJ recombination model fitted to out-of-frame rearrangements, and checked the results against IGoR. Hypergeometric tests were used in a later analysis to score TCR-TCR, TCR-HLA and TCR-CMV co-occurrence, with a repertoire-size bias correction applied to the TCR pairs. In a later analysis, false discovery rates were estimated by permuting HLA or CMV assignments 20 times. A later analysis grouped co-occurring TCRs with DBSCAN, adding TCRdist sequence similarity when clustering within HLA-allele-positive subsets. Repertoires with fewer than 30,000 or more than 120,000 public chains, plus five repertoires with anomalous nucleotide sharing, were excluded from co-occurrence clustering. TCRdb stores this immuneACCESS table with in-frame sequences only. Part of the clones is absent; in the studies checked, under half of the shortfall reflects unresolved V genes, and no reason is known for the rest. V, J and clone size are taken as reported in that table, and D and trimming were inferred from the DNA itself. The sample contains around 150,000 clones, 80% to 85% of them found a single time. Over 4% of the sample rests with the top ten.

The TCR was taken from a man in his fifties in good health and CMV-seropositive. Sample: PBMCs. The rearrangement combines TRBV6-1 with TRBJ2-1; 13 bases in between match TRBD2. The CDR3 has the sequence CASSGRTSGGLSSYNEQFF. The DNA reads TGTGCCAGCAGTGGAAGGACTAGCGGGGGCCTTAGCTCCTACAATGAGCAGTTCTTC.